Each of the 32 T cell receptor beta chains below was sequenced from the same sample in a study of T cells in Graves' hyperthyroidism and ophthalmopathy (dated by TCRdb to 2018 to 2020). The library was made by multiplex PCR. The data were produced on an Illumina HiSeq 2000. The TCR beta CDR3 regions were amplified from the RNA transcripts. The TCR CDR3 was subjected to a first round of RT-PCR using the HTBI primer set and the Qiagen OneStep RT-PCR kit. The public reads were quality trimmed at Q25 with fastp and then assembled into clones with MiXCR by TCRdb, keeping productive beta chains. Each CDR3 protein appears once, grouped with its most common genes and DNA. For this sample there are under 700,000 distinct CDR3 sequences; more than 45% appear just once. Of the sample, about 7.9% is held by the ten largest clones. Specimen: peripheral blood or thyroid tissue (not recorded which). The origin of the receptors is a woman aged 18-35 years with Graves' hyperthyroidism. Donor details come from another sample of the same person, matched by shared clones.

The J gene is TRBJ1-4, the V gene TRBV5-1; no clear D gene. The V end was cut by 0 bases, the J end by 3 bases, with 9 bases between. CDR3 length: 15 amino acids. Germline CDR1 and CDR2: SGHRS and YFSETQ. CDR3 loop: CASSLATSANEKLFF. Here the CDR3 DNA reads TGCGCCAGCAGCTTGGCGACTTCCGCTAATGAAAAACTGTTTTTT.

V is TRBV5-1 and J is TRBJ2-7, with 9 bases aligning to TRBD2. CDR1 and CDR2 (germline): SGHRS, YFSETQ. The CDR3 extends over 14 amino acids. The junction had 4 bases not matched to a gene; V was cut back by 0 bases and J by 6 bases. Here the CDR3 reads CASSLGTSVTEQYF. In DNA form, the CDR3 reads TGCGCCAGCAGCTTGGGGACTAGCGTTACCGAGCAGTACTTC.

This chain links TRBV2 with TRBJ1-5, with D possibly matching TRBD1 (5 bases). V was pared by 10 bases and J by 3 bases, with 19 bases between. The CDR3 covers 15 residues. CDR1 SNHLY and CDR2 FYNNEI come from the germline V gene. The chain's CDR3 is CATLRQGNDNQPQHF. As DNA, the CDR3 is TGTGCCACCCTCAGGCAGGGAAATGACAATCAGCCCCAGCATTTT.

This clonotype was recorded a few times. The V gene is TRBV7-6, the J gene TRBJ2-2; the D gene could be TRBD1 or TRBD2 (5 bases each). The CDR3 length is 13 residues. Trimming pared 8 bases from V and 7 bases from J, leaving 14 bases between. Looked up from germline, CDR1 is SGHVS and CDR2 is FNYEAQ. In DNA form, the CDR3 reads TGTGCCAGCCAAGAGGGGCCGGACGGGGAGCTGTTTTTT. It codes for CASQEGPDGELFF. The full variable domain, its missing parts supplied by reference TRBV7-6 and TRBJ2-2, is GAGVSQSPRYKVTKRGQDVALRCDPISGHVSLYWYRQALGQGPEFLTYFNYEAQQDKSGLPNDRFSAERPEGSISTLTIQRTEQRDSAMYRCASQEGPDGELFFGEGSRLTVL.

The V call is TRBV12-5, the J call TRBJ1-4, with D uncertain. Per the germline V gene, CDR1 is LGHNT and CDR2 is FRNRAP. The CDR3 runs 14 residues. The CDR3 DNA follows: TGTGCCAGCACCAAGACACCCGCTAATGAAAAACTGTTTTTT. This sequence encodes CASTKTPANEKLFF. Together with reference TRBV12-5 and TRBJ1-4, the CDR3 gives the full variable domain: DARVTQTPRHKVTEMGQEVTMRCQPILGHNTVFWYRQTMMQGLELLAYFRNRAPLDDSGMPKDRFSAEMPDATLATLKIQPSEPRDSAVYFCASTKTPANEKLFFGSGTQLSVL.

The sample holds a few counts of this clonotype. This chain joins TRBV24-1 and TRBJ2-2; 12 bases line up with TRBD2. Germline-derived CDR1 and CDR2 are KGHDR and SFDVKD. V was pared by 3 bases and J by 4 bases, with 5 bases of the junction left unmatched. The CDR3 loop spans 17 amino acids. The chain's CDR3 is CATSDPSGRAGTGELFF. The CDR3 DNA sequence: TGTGCCACCAGTGATCCTAGCGGGAGGGCCGGCACCGGGGAGCTGTTTTTT.

V is TRBV5-1 and J is TRBJ2-2; no firm D call. Per germline, CDR1 SGHRS and CDR2 YFSETQ. Trimming shortened V by 4 bases and J by 7 bases, and 8 bases separated the two germline ends. There are 12 residues in the CDR3. CDR3 in amino acids: CASSPPLGELFF. As DNA, the CDR3 is TGCGCCAGCAGCCCACCGCTCGGGGAGCTGTTTTTT.

This clonotype was found a few times. The rearrangement joins TRBV7-2 to TRBJ2-2, with D perhaps matching TRBD1 (6 bases). The germline V and J ends were trimmed by 8 bases and 3 bases, with 13 bases remaining between them. Germline values: CDR1 SGHTA, CDR2 FQGNSA. This CDR3 is built from 14 residues. The CDR3 spells CASRPGQHTGELFF. The CDR3 DNA follows: TGTGCCAGCCGGCCGGGACAACACACCGGGGAGCTGTTTTTT.

The chain couples TRBV10-3 to TRBJ2-7, with D maybe TRBD2 (6 bases). Per the germline V gene, CDR1 is ENHRY and CDR2 is SYGVKD. The CDR3 has 17 residues. The V end was cut by 3 bases, the J end by 0 bases, with 18 bases between. The CDR3 DNA reads as TGTGCCATCAGTGAACTAGCACGGGAGCCCTACTCCTACGAGCAGTACTTC. Protein sequence: CAISELAREPYSYEQYF.

This clonotype was observed many times. V and J are TRBV29-1 and TRBJ1-2; 7 bases line up with TRBD1. V lost 2 bases to trimming and J lost 7 bases; unmatched junction nucleotides: 4. The CDR3 consists of 12 residues. The germline V gene encodes CDR1 SQVTM and CDR2 ANQGSEA. The CDR3 region is CSVETGAFGYTF. Here the CDR3 DNA reads TGCAGCGTTGAAACAGGGGCCTTTGGCTACACCTTC.

As concerns this clonotype: This clone may be a read error of a much larger clone one base away. V usage is TRBV7-6 and J usage is TRBJ2-7; D possibly uses TRBD1 or TRBD2 (6 bases each). This CDR3 has 14 residues. Germline V gene data show CDR1 as SGHVS and CDR2 as FNYEAQ. The CDR3 loop reads CACSLGGGVVEQYF. In DNA form, the CDR3 reads TGTGCCTGCAGCTTAGGGGGAGGTGTGGTCGAGCAGTACTTC.

This chain links TRBV10-2 with TRBJ1-1; D not certain. The germline gives CDR1 WSHSY, CDR2 SAAADI. V was shortened by 0 bases and J by 4 bases, with 9 bases between the two germline ends. The CDR3 has 14 amino acids. CDR3 in amino acids: CASSESEGSTEAFF. The CDR3 DNA is TGCGCCAGCAGTGAGTCCGAGGGCTCCACTGAAGCTTTCTTT.

This clonotype was observed once. This chain connects TRBV24-1 to TRBJ1-1; 10 nucleotides agree with TRBD1. In germline, CDR1 is KGHDR, CDR2 SFDVKD. Losses at the gene ends were 9 bases for V and 5 bases for J; bases not matched to a gene: 5. The CDR3 consists of 13 residues. CDR3 protein: CATRDRGETEAFF. The CDR3 DNA sequence: TGTGCCACCCGGGACAGGGGAGAAACTGAAGCTTTCTTT.

The V and J genes are TRBV29-1 and TRBJ1-2; D might be TRBD1 (6 bases). Germline V CDR1 and CDR2: SQVTM, ANQGSEA. This CDR3 comprises 14 residues. V dropped 6 bases and J dropped 5 bases, with 19 bases sitting between them. CDR3 sequence: CSVLGRGLPYGYTF. DNA for the CDR3: TGCAGCGTCCTCGGACGGGGGCTTCCTTATGGCTACACCTTC.

This clonotype was seen at least ten times. The V and J genes are TRBV7-6 and TRBJ1-1, with a tentative D call TRBD1 (6 bases). Germline assignment: CDR1 SGHVS and CDR2 FNYEAQ. This CDR3 has 13 amino acids. Trimming pared 5 bases from V and 1 base from J, leaving 8 bases between. The CDR3 spells CASSRDTNTEAFF. The CDR3 coding sequence is TGTGCCAGCAGCCGGGACACGAACACTGAAGCTTTCTTT. Filled out from reference TRBV7-6 and TRBJ1-1, the complete variable domain reads GAGVSQSPRYKVTKRGQDVALRCDPISGHVSLYWYRQALGQGPEFLTYFNYEAQQDKSGLPNDRFSAERPEGSISTLTIQRTEQRDSAMYRCASSRDTNTEAFFGQGTRLTVV.

This clonotype has just a few counts. A much more abundant neighbour one base away suggests this may be a read error. The chain is built from TRBV19 and TRBJ1-2; D remains unclear. V was pared by 6 bases and J by 4 bases, with 6 bases between. CDR3 size: 11 residues. Germline V gene sequence: CDR1 LNHDA, CDR2 SQIVND (reference sequence). The CDR3 DNA reads as TGTGCCAGTAGAGAGGGCTATGGCTACACCTTC. This codes for CASREGYGYTF.

The genes are TRBV20-1 and TRBJ1-6; 8 bases align to TRBD1. Germline values: CDR1 DFQATT, CDR2 SNEGSKA (reference sequence). The ends lost 4 bases at V and 5 bases at J; junction bases unmatched: 10. The CDR3 extends over 16 amino acids. The CDR3 DNA is TGCAGTGCTAATCGCAGGGGGCGAACCAATAATTCACCCCTCCACTTT. Translation: CSANRRGRTNNSPLHF.

The genes are TRBV2 and TRBJ1-4; D possibly corresponds to TRBD1 (5 bases). V was shortened by 8 bases and J by 11 bases, with 12 bases between the two germline ends. This CDR3 region has 11 residues. The germline V gene encodes CDR1 SNHLY and CDR2 FYNNEI. The CDR3 DNA reads TGTGCCAGCTGCCAGGGCCGGAAACTGTTTTTT. This translates into CASCQGRKLFF. The whole variable domain, remainder taken from reference TRBV2 and TRBJ1-4, is EPEVTQTPSHQVTQMGQEVILRCVPISNHLYFYWYRQILGQKVEFLVSFYNNEISEKSEIFDDQFSVERPDGSNFTLKIRSTKLEDSAMYFCASCQGRKLFFGSGTQLSVL.

The rearrangement links TRBV15 to TRBJ2-5; D possibly corresponds to TRBD2 (6 bases). CDR3 length equals 16 residues. CDR1 and CDR2 from the germline V gene are LNHNV and YYDKDF (reference sequence). Trimming removed 4 bases at V and 1 base at J, with 16 bases between. CDR3 bases: TGTGCCACCAGCACCCGAGCGGGTCGAGGCCAAGAGACCCAGTACTTC. Translating it yields CATSTRAGRGQETQYF.

This chain connects TRBV2 to TRBJ1-1, with D unresolved. Germline CDR1 and CDR2: SNHLY and FYNNEI. CDR3 length equals 11 residues. The germline V and J ends were trimmed by 11 bases and 2 bases, with 9 bases remaining between them. The CDR3 is CAGLKNTEAFF. CDR3 in DNA: TGTGCCGGACTAAAAAACACTGAAGCTTTCTTT.

This clonotype has only a few counts. This chain joins TRBV20-1 and TRBJ1-3; D gene uncertain. The germline gives CDR1 DFQATT, CDR2 SNEGSKA (reference sequence). The CDR3 consists of 11 residues. V was trimmed by 2 bases and J by 4 bases, leaving 3 bases between them. For the CDR3, the DNA is TGCAGTGCTAGACTAGGAAACACCATATATTTT. It yields the protein CSARLGNTIYF.

The chain carries TRBV10-3 and TRBJ2-5; D ambiguous. The CDR3 contains 15 residues. Deletions cut 2 bases from V and 4 bases from J, with 14 bases between. Germline CDR1 ENHRY, CDR2 SYGVKD. This CDR3 reads CAISETSALGETQYF. As DNA, the CDR3 is TGTGCCATCAGTGAGACATCGGCGTTGGGAGAGACCCAGTACTTC.

Comment on this clonotype: At one end the junction does not follow the germline gene, possibly because of a read error. The chain joins TRBV5-1 to TRBJ2-7; 7 positions agree with TRBD1. CDR1 and CDR2 (germline): SGHRS, YFSETQ. The CDR3 covers 11 residues. CDR3 coding DNA: TGCGCCAGCAGCTTGGGCAAGGACAGGTTCTTC. As protein: CASSLGKDRFF.

The gene calls are TRBV12-3 or TRBV12-4 and TRBJ1-4; D unclear. Between the trimmed V and J ends, which lost 2 bases and 8 bases, there was a span of 6 bases. The CDR3 spans 12 residues. CDR3 region: CASSLRAEKLFF. Written as DNA, the CDR3 is TGTGCCAGCAGTTTAAGGGCAGAAAAACTGTTTTTT.

This clonotype was counted between two and nine times. The chain joins TRBV20-1 to TRBJ2-7; TRBD2 might be the D (5 bases). Between the trimmed V and J ends, which lost 3 bases and 2 bases, there was a span of 11 bases. Germline V gene data show CDR1 as DFQATT and CDR2 as SNEGSKA (reference sequence). This CDR3 has 13 residues. The CDR3 DNA is TGCAGTGCTAGGGGCGGGCATACCTACGAGCAGTACTTC. Translation gives CSARGGHTYEQYF.

Here the CDR3 reads CATSPGVEKLFF. Here the CDR3 DNA reads TGTGCCACCAGTCCAGGGGTTGAAAAACTGTTTTTT. This sequence joins TRBV24-1 and TRBJ1-4, with D possibly matching TRBD1 (6 bases). Germline CDR1 is KGHDR and CDR2 is SFDVKD. V lost 6 bases to trimming and J lost 7 bases, with 8 bases between them. CDR3 length equals 12 residues.

J is TRBJ2-7 and V is TRBV7-2; 12 nucleotides match TRBD1. V lost 8 bases to trimming and J lost 6 bases; unmatched junction nucleotides: 11. Germline values: CDR1 SGHTA, CDR2 FQGNSA. The CDR3 is 15 residues long. The CDR3 loop is CASSPQGQGATEQYF. The CDR3 nucleotides are TGTGCCAGCTCACCACAGGGACAGGGGGCGACCGAGCAGTACTTC.

This clonotype showed up just once. For the CDR3, the DNA is TGCAGCGTTCAAGCGGGAGGAGAGACCCAGTACTTC. Amino acid sequence: CSVQAGGETQYF. V and J are TRBV29-1 and TRBJ2-5, with 9 bases aligning to TRBD2. CDR1 and CDR2 from the germline V gene are SQVTM and ANQGSEA. There are 12 residues in the CDR3. After removal of 5 bases from V and 4 bases from J, the junction contained 2 bases not matched to a gene.

V is TRBV2 and J is TRBJ1-1; TRBD1 might be the D (5 bases). The V end was cut by 5 bases, the J end by 6 bases, with 13 bases between. Germline lookup yields CDR1 SNHLY and CDR2 FYNNEI. CDR3 length: 13 amino acids. CDR3 sequence (DNA): TGTGCCAGCAGTCCCAGGGAGCGAGCTGAAGCTTTCTTT. Protein sequence: CASSPRERAEAFF.

This clonotype showed up just a few times. The V gene is TRBV7-9, the J gene TRBJ2-2; 7 bases map to TRBD2. The CDR3 sequence is 15 residues long. CDR1 is SEHNR and CDR2 is FQNEAQ in the germline V gene (reference sequence). J was trimmed by 4 bases and V by 1 base; bases with no gene match: 3. The CDR3 region is CASSLVAGATGELFF. In DNA form, the CDR3 reads TGTGCCAGCAGCTTAGTGGCGGGAGCCACCGGGGAGCTGTTTTTT.

This clonotype was seen more than once but under ten times. This chain links TRBV19 with TRBJ2-5; D tentatively reads TRBD1 or TRBD2 (5 bases each). The CDR3 totals 15 residues. Germline values: CDR1 LNHDA, CDR2 SQIVND (reference sequence). Deletions cut 3 bases from V and 0 bases from J, with 11 bases between. In DNA form, the CDR3 reads TGTGCCAGTAGTATGAGGGGTTGGTACCAAGAGACCCAGTACTTC. Protein: CASSMRGWYQETQYF. Drawing the rest from reference TRBV19 and TRBJ2-5, the complete variable domain is DGGITQSPKYLFRKEGQNVTLSCEQNLNHDAMYWYRQDPGQGLRLIYYSQIVNDFQKGDIAEGYSVSREKKESFPLTVTSAQKNPTAFYLCASSMRGWYQETQYFGPGTRLLVL.

The chain is built from TRBV2 and TRBJ1-1; D is possibly TRBD1 (5 bases). Trimming pared 3 bases from V and 6 bases from J, leaving 14 bases between. The CDR3 totals 14 residues. Looked up from germline, CDR1 is SNHLY and CDR2 is FYNNEI. This chain's CDR3 is CASSDRGPRAEAFF. The CDR3 bases are TGTGCCAGCAGTGACCGGGGCCCTAGGGCTGAAGCTTTCTTT. The full variable domain, with the rest looked up from reference TRBV2 and TRBJ1-1, is EPEVTQTPSHQVTQMGQEVILRCVPISNHLYFYWYRQILGQKVEFLVSFYNNEISEKSEIFDDQFSVERPDGSNFTLKIRSTKLEDSAMYFCASSDRGPRAEAFFGQGTRLTVV.